What follows are 29 T cell receptor beta chains derived from one specimen sequenced in a study of cytomegalovirus exposure and HLA in healthy donors. 13 Jbeta primers and 60 Vbeta primers were used for the PCR. Profiled with immunoSEQ multiplex PCR; TCRdb holds only in-frame clones, not every one. Of approximately 170,000 clones in the sample, over 80% are singletons; the top ten hold 1% to 1.5%. The sample taken for sequencing was PBMCs. These receptors all stem from a boy between 2 and 10 years old in good health and CMV-seronegative.

The chain is built from TRBV6-4 and TRBJ2-7; perhaps TRBD2 as D (7 bases). Trimming took 8 bases from V and 7 from J, leaving 21 bases between them. CDR1 is MRHNA, CDR2 SNTAGT, per germline. The CDR3 has 14 residues. This CDR3 reads CASGAAGGPEEQYV. CDR3 DNA: TGTGCCAGCGGAGCAGCCGGGGGGCCCGAGGAGCAGTACGTC.

This clone was found a few times. The chain carries TRBV27 and TRBJ1-2, with TRBD1 identical over 8 bases. There are 15 residues in the CDR3. The germline CDR1 and CDR2 sequences are MNHEY and SMNVEV (reference sequence). Trimming removed 3 bases from V and 4 bases from J; junction bases left unmatched: 7. The CDR3 spells CASSLRGTGPYGYTF. CDR3 sequence (DNA): TGTGCCAGCAGTTTGAGGGGGACAGGCCCCTATGGCTACACCTTC.

The CDR3 region is CASSPQGNHEQYV. The CDR3 bases are TGTGCCAGCAGTCCACAGGGGAACCACGAGCAGTACGTC. The gene calls are TRBV6-1 and TRBJ2-7; 7 nucleotides agree with TRBD1. The CDR3 has 13 residues. The germline V gene encodes CDR1 MNHNS and CDR2 SASEGT. The V gene end was trimmed by 5 bases and the J gene end by 5 bases; junction bases not matched to a gene: 6.

The V gene is TRBV5-5, the J gene TRBJ1-2; unclear D gene. Germline V gene lookup returns CDR1 SGHKS and CDR2 YYEKEE (reference sequence). The CDR3 contains 12 residues. V gave up 4 bases and J gave up 7 bases, with 11 bases separating them. The CDR3 reads CASSPSLGGYTF. CDR3 nucleotide sequence: TGTGCCAGCAGCCCGTCACTCGGTGGCTACACCTTC.

The chain links TRBV30 to TRBJ1-2, with 9 bases fitting TRBD1. The junction had 4 bases not matched to a gene; V was cut back by 3 bases and J by 5 bases. Germline CDR1 GTSNPN, CDR2 SVGIG (reference sequence). The CDR3 is 13 amino acids. CDR3 sequence reads: CAWRTGGKYGYTF. The DNA for the CDR3 is TGTGCCTGGAGGACAGGGGGAAAGTATGGCTACACCTTC.

The J gene is TRBJ2-5, the V gene TRBV18; the match to TRBD2 covers 10 bases. The CDR3 is made up of 15 amino acids. The V gene's germline CDR1 is KGHSH and CDR2 LQKENI. With 1 base clipped from V and 5 bases from J, the junction kept 4 bases outside the gene matches. The CDR3 DNA reads TGTGCCAGCTCACCACTAGCGGGGGGCCGGGAGACCCAGTACTTC. Amino acids: CASSPLAGGRETQYF.

The chain is built from TRBV7-3 and TRBJ2-2; D is unresolved. Germline V gene lookup returns CDR1 SGHTA and CDR2 FQGTGA. The CDR3 consists of 14 residues. V was cut by 2 bases and J by 6 bases, with 10 bases left in between. Here the CDR3 reads CASSLGSEAGELFF. The CDR3 bases are TGTGCCAGCAGCTTAGGTTCAGAAGCCGGGGAGCTGTTTTTT.

The rearrangement links TRBV7-2 to TRBJ2-1; perhaps TRBD1 as D (5 bases). CDR1 and CDR2 from the germline V gene are SGHTA and FQGNSA. This CDR3 spans 16 amino acids. V was trimmed by 5 bases and J by 4 bases, leaving 18 bases between them. CDR3 protein: CASSPVFRTPYNEQFF. The DNA of the CDR3 is TGTGCCAGCAGCCCCGTTTTCCGGACACCATACAATGAGCAGTTCTTC.

The V call is TRBV4-1, the J call TRBJ2-7; a weak D match, TRBD1 (5 bases). The germline CDR1 and CDR2 sequences are MGHRA and YSYEKL. The CDR3 is 15 amino acids. With 0 bases removed from V and 7 bases from J, the gap between germline ends came to 16 bases. CDR3 amino acids: CASSQEVGVRSEQYV. CDR3 in DNA: TGCGCCAGCAGCCAAGAAGTAGGGGTACGCTCGGAGCAGTACGTC.

The CDR3 region has the DNA TGTGCCAGCAGTTTACTCGGGAACACTGAAGCTTTCTTT. Its translation: CASSLLGNTEAFF. This chain links TRBV27 with TRBJ1-1; no clear D. V was shortened by 2 bases and J by 1 base, with 5 bases between the two germline ends. Per germline, CDR1 MNHEY and CDR2 SMNVEV (reference sequence). The CDR3 runs 13 residues.

The chain is built from TRBV14 and TRBJ2-3; TRBD2 is a possible D gene (7 bases). Germline CDR1 and CDR2: SGHDN and FVKESK. Trimming removed 4 bases at V and 5 bases at J, with 13 bases between. The CDR3 loop spans 14 amino acids. The CDR3 DNA sequence: TGTGCCAGCAGCCGGTGGGGGGGCATAGATACGCAGTATTTT. It translates to CASSRWGGIDTQYF. Complete variable domain (other parts from reference TRBV14 and TRBJ2-3): EAGVTQFPSHSVIEKGQTVTLRCDPISGHDNLYWYRRVMGKEIKFLLHFVKESKQDESGMPNNRFLAERTGGTYSTLKVQPAELEDSGVYFCASSRWGGIDTQYFGPGTRLTVL.

The chain employs TRBV30 and TRBJ2-3; no clear D gene. The CDR3 is made up of 13 amino acids. The V end lost 5 bases, the J end lost 3 bases, and 12 bases lay between the germline ends. Germline assignment: CDR1 GTSNPN and CDR2 SVGIG (reference sequence). CDR3 in DNA: TGTGCCTGGTCTCTCCAGGCTACAGATACGCAGTATTTT. It specifies CAWSLQATDTQYF. The variable domain in full, with the rest retrieved from reference TRBV30 and TRBJ2-3, is SQTIHQWPATLVQPVGSPLSLECTVEGTSNPNLYWYRQAAGRGLQLLFYSVGIGQISSEVPQNLSASRPQDRQFILSSKKLLLSDSGFYLCAWSLQATDTQYFGPGTRLTVL.

The V call is TRBV2, the J call TRBJ2-2; maybe TRBD2 (6 bases). The germline CDR1 and CDR2 sequences are SNHLY and FYNNEI. This CDR3 has 14 residues. CDR3 in amino acids: CAGTPGGGTGELFF. The CDR3 DNA is TGTGCTGGAACCCCCGGGGGAGGTACCGGGGAGCTGTTTTTT.

The chain combines TRBV27 with TRBJ1-1; D remains unclear. This CDR3 is 16 amino acids long. Germline loops: CDR1 MNHEY, CDR2 SMNVEV (reference sequence). V shed 5 bases and J shed 1 base, with 17 bases lying between them. For the CDR3, the DNA is TGTGCCAGCAGTCCCCGGCGGGTTCGGTCGAACACTGAAGCTTTCTTT. This codes for CASSPRRVRSNTEAFF.

The chain is built from TRBV9 and TRBJ1-2, with a possible D match to TRBD1 (6 bases). The germline V and J ends were trimmed by 0 bases and 4 bases, with 16 bases remaining between them. This CDR3 comprises 16 residues. Germline CDR1 SGDLS, CDR2 YYNGEE. CDR3 DNA sequence: TGTGCCAGCAGCGTAGGAGCAGACAGGAGCACCTATGGCTACACCTTC. It translates to CASSVGADRSTYGYTF.

This clone was observed a few times. This chain uses TRBV10-2 with TRBJ2-1; tentatively, D is TRBD1 (6 bases). Trimming pared 7 bases from V and 4 bases from J, leaving 17 bases between. Germline CDR1 is WSHSY and CDR2 is SAAADI. This CDR3 region has 15 residues. CDR3 nucleotide sequence: TGCGCCAGCAACTCCGGACAGACGATTTACAATGAGCAGTTCTTC. Translating it yields CASNSGQTIYNEQFF.

A single count supports this clone. The chain has TRBV5-6 and TRBJ1-5, with TRBD1 identical over 8 bases. Germline V gene data show CDR1 as SGHDT and CDR2 as YYEEEE. The CDR3 is 14 residues long. V lost 0 bases to trimming and J lost 7 bases; unmatched junction nucleotides: 3. The CDR3 here is CASSLAGGGQPQHF. CDR3 DNA sequence: TGTGCCAGCAGCTTGGCAGGGGGCGGCCAGCCCCAGCATTTT.

This chain joins TRBV6-1 and TRBJ2-3; 7 bases align to TRBD2. In germline, CDR1 is MNHNS, CDR2 SASEGT. Germline trimming cut 0 bases from V and 8 bases from J; bases unmatched to any gene: 8. The CDR3 runs to 15 residues. CDR3 sequence: CASSEASGARATQYF. DNA for the CDR3: TGTGCCAGCAGTGAAGCAAGCGGGGCACGGGCTACGCAGTATTTT.

The rearrangement uses TRBV11-1 and TRBJ2-7, with TRBD1 as a possible D gene (5 bases). CDR1 and CDR2 (germline): SGHAT, FQDESV (reference sequence). V lost 2 bases to trimming and J lost 4 bases, with 9 bases between them. The CDR3 extends over 13 amino acids. The CDR3 region is CASSLRGRYEQYF. The DNA for the CDR3 is TGTGCCAGCAGCTTAAGGGGCAGGTACGAGCAGTACTTC.

J is TRBJ2-6 and V is TRBV27, with D perhaps TRBD1 (7 bases). V was trimmed by 5 bases and J by 6 bases, leaving 11 bases between them. The CDR3 sequence is 14 residues long. From germline, CDR1 is MNHEY and CDR2 SMNVEV (reference sequence). The CDR3 DNA reads as TGTGCCAGCAGTGGCAGGGGGGAGGCCAACGTCCTGACTTTC. This translates into CASSGRGEANVLTF.

The V call is TRBV13, the J call TRBJ2-3, with TRBD2 matching 13 bases. This CDR3 comprises 15 residues. Trimming at V came to 1 base and at J to 7 bases, leaving 2 bases not matched to a gene. Germline V CDR1 and CDR2: PRHDT, FYEKMQ (reference sequence). CDR3 nucleotides: TGTGCCAGCAGCTTAGCGACTAGCGGGGGGAATACGCAGTATTTT. The encoded protein is CASSLATSGGNTQYF. Drawing the rest from reference TRBV13 and TRBJ2-3, the complete variable domain is AAGVIQSPRHLIKEKRETATLKCYPIPRHDTVYWYQQGPGQDPQFLISFYEKMQSDKGSIPDRFSAQQFSDYHSELNMSSLELGDSALYFCASSLATSGGNTQYFGPGTRLTVL.

The chain recombines TRBV7-9 with TRBJ1-2; no firm D call. V was trimmed by 5 bases and J by 2 bases, leaving 6 bases between them. The germline V gene encodes CDR1 SEHNR and CDR2 FQNEAQ (reference sequence). This CDR3 is 12 amino acids long. The CDR3 loop is CASSPVNYGYTF. The CDR3 nucleotides read TGTGCCAGCAGCCCAGTAAACTATGGCTACACCTTC.

The chain joins TRBV19 to TRBJ2-6; 8 bases match TRBD2. CDR1 LNHDA and CDR2 SQIVND come from the germline V gene (reference sequence). V lost 6 bases and J lost 2; bases outside the gene matches: 3. The CDR3 is made up of 15 amino acids. CDR3: CASSSGGAGANVLTF. CDR3 sequence (DNA): TGTGCCAGTAGCTCCGGGGGGGCTGGGGCCAACGTCCTGACTTTC. Drawing the rest from reference TRBV19 and TRBJ2-6, the complete variable domain is DGGITQSPKYLFRKEGQNVTLSCEQNLNHDAMYWYRQDPGQGLRLIYYSQIVNDFQKGDIAEGYSVSREKKESFPLTVTSAQKNPTAFYLCASSSGGAGANVLTFGAGSRLTVL.

The rearrangement uses TRBV29-1 and TRBJ2-1; 9 bases line up with TRBD2. The CDR3 is 15 amino acids. Germline V gene lookup returns CDR1 SQVTM and CDR2 ANQGSEA. The ends lost 3 bases at V and 7 bases at J; junction bases unmatched: 10. CDR3 residues: CSVDDRAGGLNEQFF. CDR3 nucleotide sequence: TGCAGCGTTGACGATCGGGCGGGAGGGCTTAATGAGCAGTTCTTC.

The rearrangement uses TRBV5-4 and TRBJ2-5, with TRBD2 matching 8 bases. Germline trimming cut 4 bases from V and 5 bases from J; bases unmatched to any gene: 7. The V gene's germline CDR1 is SGHNT and CDR2 YYREEE (reference sequence). This CDR3 is 14 amino acids long. In nucleotides, the CDR3 is TGTGCCAGCAGCCCTGGGACTAGTGGCGAGACCCAGTACTTC. It is translated as CASSPGTSGETQYF.

The chain combines TRBV4-2 with TRBJ1-1; 7 nucleotides match TRBD1. V shed 3 bases, J shed 4 bases, and the junction held 8 bases outside the gene matches. This CDR3 is built from 15 residues. Germline assignment: CDR1 LGHNA and CDR2 YNFKEQ. The CDR3 bases are TGTGCCAGCAGCCAGGAACAGACAGGGCTCACTGAAGCTTTCTTT. Amino acid sequence: CASSQEQTGLTEAFF.

This clone has just one count. The chain combines TRBV6-5 with TRBJ2-1, with TRBD2 matching 9 bases. V shed 5 bases and J 4 bases; nucleotides not matched to a gene: 6. CDR1 and CDR2 from the germline V gene are MNHEY and SVGAGI. CDR3 length: 15 residues. CDR3 region: CASSISGGPYNEQFF. The DNA for the CDR3 is TGTGCCAGCAGTATTAGCGGGGGACCATACAATGAGCAGTTCTTC.

The rearrangement links TRBV5-6 to TRBJ2-3, with a tentative D call TRBD1 (5 bases). The V end was cut by 2 bases, the J end by 4 bases, with 11 bases between. In germline, CDR1 is SGHDT, CDR2 YYEEEE. This CDR3 has 14 amino acids. CDR3 region: CASSLAGAADTQYF. CDR3 DNA: TGTGCCAGCAGCTTAGCTGGGGCGGCAGATACGCAGTATTTT.

On this clone: At one end the junction does not follow the germline gene, possibly because of a read error. This sequence joins TRBV29-1 and TRBJ1-2; D is possibly TRBD1 (5 bases). The germline V gene has CDR1 SQVTM and CDR2 ANQGSEA. This CDR3 has 9 residues. The CDR3 reads CSVEQGHYF. Written as DNA, the CDR3 is TGCAGCGTTGAACAGGGCCATTACTTC. The variable domain in full, completed from reference TRBV29-1 and TRBJ1-2, reads SAVISQKPSRDICQRGTSLTIQCQVDSQVTMMFWYRQQPGQSLTLIATANQGSEATYESGFVIDKFPISRPNLTFSTLTVSNMSPEDSSIYLCSVEQGHYFGSGTRLTVV.